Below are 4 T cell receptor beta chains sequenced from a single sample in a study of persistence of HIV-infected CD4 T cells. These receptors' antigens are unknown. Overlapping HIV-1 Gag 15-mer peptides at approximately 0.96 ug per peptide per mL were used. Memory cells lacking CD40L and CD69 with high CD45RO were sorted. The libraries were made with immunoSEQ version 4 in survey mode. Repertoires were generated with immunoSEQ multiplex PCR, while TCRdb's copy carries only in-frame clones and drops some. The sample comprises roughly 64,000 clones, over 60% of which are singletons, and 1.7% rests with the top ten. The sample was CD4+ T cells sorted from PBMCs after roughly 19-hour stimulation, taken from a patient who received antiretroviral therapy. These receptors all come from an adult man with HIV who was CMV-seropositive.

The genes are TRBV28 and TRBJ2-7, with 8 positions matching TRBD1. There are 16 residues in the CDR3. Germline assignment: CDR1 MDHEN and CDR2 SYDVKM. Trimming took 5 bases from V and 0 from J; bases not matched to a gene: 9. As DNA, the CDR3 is TGTGCCAGCAGTGCCTTCGGACAGGGTGGCTCCTACGAGCAGTACTTC. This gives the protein CASSAFGQGGSYEQYF.

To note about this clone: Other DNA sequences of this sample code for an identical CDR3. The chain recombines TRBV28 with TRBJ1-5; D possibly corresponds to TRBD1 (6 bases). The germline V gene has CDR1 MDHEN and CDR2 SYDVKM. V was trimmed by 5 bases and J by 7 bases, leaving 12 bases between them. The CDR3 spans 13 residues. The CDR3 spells CASSLQGGQPQHF. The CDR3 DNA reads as TGTGCCAGCAGTCTACAGGGCGGACAGCCCCAGCATTTT.

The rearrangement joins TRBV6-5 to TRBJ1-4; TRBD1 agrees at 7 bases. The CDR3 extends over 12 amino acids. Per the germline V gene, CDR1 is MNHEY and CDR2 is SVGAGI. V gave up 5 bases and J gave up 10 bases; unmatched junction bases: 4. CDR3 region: CASSTNRGKLFF. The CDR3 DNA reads TGTGCCAGCAGTACTAACAGGGGAAAACTGTTTTTT.

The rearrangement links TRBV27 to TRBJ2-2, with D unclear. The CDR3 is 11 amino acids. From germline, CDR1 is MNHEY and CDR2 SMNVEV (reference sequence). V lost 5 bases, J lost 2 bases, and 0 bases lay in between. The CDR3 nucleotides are TGTGCCAGCAGTAACACCGGGGAGCTGTTTTTT. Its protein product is CASSNTGELFF.